Below are 18 T cell receptor beta chains sequenced from a single sample in a study of early T cells in non-severe SARS-CoV-2 infection. TCRdb analysed the 5' RACE reads with MiXCR anew, one entry per CDR3 protein. The sample yields about 71,000 distinct CDR3 sequences, around 15% seen once. Sequenced sample: whole blood. The receptor source for this set is an adult who was a healthcare worker with PCR-confirmed SARS-CoV-2 infection or an uninfected control (not recorded which).

This clonotype was counted at least ten times. The chain joins TRBV7-9 to TRBJ2-1; D gene uncertain. Germline CDR1 and CDR2: SEHNR and FQNEAQ (reference sequence). The V end lost 5 bases, the J end lost 9 bases, and 11 bases lay between the germline ends. CDR3 length equals 12 residues. The CDR3 sequence: CASSPSSSEQFF. DNA for the CDR3: TGTGCCAGCAGCCCTAGTTCTTCTGAGCAGTTCTTC.

This clonotype was recorded at least ten times. The rearrangement links TRBV6-5 to TRBJ2-1; D is tentatively TRBD1 or TRBD2 (5 bases each). Germline CDR1 MNHEY, CDR2 SVGAGI. CDR3 length: 13 residues. V was pared by 2 bases and J by 9 bases, with 11 bases between. CDR3 residues: CASSYRERGEQFF. For the CDR3, the DNA is TGTGCCAGCAGTTACAGGGAGAGGGGTGAGCAGTTCTTC.

This clonotype showed up many times. The chain uses TRBV29-1 and TRBJ1-1, with a possible D match to TRBD1 (5 bases). Germline V gives CDR1 SQVTM, CDR2 ANQGSEA. Trimming removed 7 bases from V and 7 bases from J, with 13 bases in between. The CDR3 consists of 11 residues. The CDR3 nucleotides are TGCAGCGGGCGGGACGGAATTGAAGCTTTCTTT. Its protein product is CSGRDGIEAFF.

This clonotype was detected many times. Relative to the germline gene, one junction end is altered; a read error may explain this. The gene calls are TRBV2 and TRBJ1-1, with D unresolved. Per the germline V gene, CDR1 is SNHLY and CDR2 is FYNNEI. There are 14 residues in the CDR3. Here the CDR3 reads CASSALRGGIGYVF. CDR3 coding DNA: TGTGCCAGCAGTGCACTGCGAGGCGGAATAGGGTATGTTTTT.

Ten or more counts support this clonotype. The J gene is TRBJ2-7, the V gene TRBV20-1, with TRBD2 identical over 8 bases. Germline CDR1 is DFQATT and CDR2 is SNEGSKA (reference sequence). After removal of 2 bases from V and 2 bases from J, the junction contained 5 bases not matched to a gene. This CDR3 is 14 amino acids long. For the CDR3, the DNA is TGCAGTGCTAGACACCGACTAGCGACCTACGAGCAGTACTTC. It codes for CSARHRLATYEQYF.

This clonotype occurred many times. The gene calls are TRBV5-5 and TRBJ1-1; D is uncertain. The V gene's germline CDR1 is SGHKS and CDR2 YYEKEE (reference sequence). Trimming pared 2 bases from V and 3 bases from J, leaving 8 bases between. This CDR3 comprises 13 residues. This CDR3 is CASSFWEDTEAFF. Written as DNA, the CDR3 is TGTGCCAGCAGCTTCTGGGAGGACACTGAAGCTTTCTTT.

This clonotype appeared a few times. The rearrangement joins TRBV19 to TRBJ2-6, with a possible D match to TRBD2 (5 bases). Germline CDR1 and CDR2: LNHDA and SQIVND (reference sequence). The germline V and J ends were trimmed by 1 base and 1 base, with 8 bases remaining between them. The CDR3 has 16 residues. In DNA form, the CDR3 reads TGTGCCAGTAGTATAGGGAGCGGTTCTGGGGCCAACGTCCTGACTTTC. It yields the protein CASSIGSGSGANVLTF.

This clonotype was seen ten or more times. The junction and the germline gene differ at one end; a read error may be behind it. This sequence joins TRBV19 and TRBJ1-1; 9 bases agree with TRBD1. Germline-derived CDR1 and CDR2 are LNHDA and SQIVND (reference sequence). The CDR3 runs 13 residues. Here the CDR3 reads CASSPRTGDEVFF. In nucleotides, the CDR3 is TGTGCCAGTAGTCCTCGGACAGGGGATGAAGTTTTCTTT. The variable domain in full, with the rest retrieved from reference TRBV19 and TRBJ1-1, is DGGITQSPKYLFRKEGQNVTLSCEQNLNHDAMYWYRQDPGQGLRLIYYSQIVNDFQKGDIAEGYSVSREKKESFPLTVTSAQKNPTAFYLCASSPRTGDEVFFGQGTRLTVV.

The sample holds many counts of this clonotype. The chain has TRBV5-1 and TRBJ2-7, with no clear D. The CDR3 is 13 residues long. Trimming took off 4 bases at V and 0 bases at J, with 8 bases between the two ends. The germline CDR1 and CDR2 sequences are SGHRS and YFSETQ. CDR3 sequence reads: CASSDFSSYEQYF. CDR3 in DNA: TGCGCCAGCAGCGACTTCTCCTCCTACGAGCAGTACTTC.

A word on this clonotype: The junction does not match germline at one end; this may be a read error. The chain is built from TRBV11-2 and TRBJ2-5, with D possibly being TRBD2 (7 bases). Germline V gene data show CDR1 as SGHAT and CDR2 as FQNNGV. The CDR3 consists of 12 residues. CDR3 in DNA: TGTGCCAGCAGCTTGGGGGGGCCATCCCCCATTTTC. This gives the protein CASSLGGPSPIF.

This clonotype was recorded a few times. The rearrangement links TRBV10-3 to TRBJ2-1; 14 nucleotides match TRBD2. CDR3 size: 17 residues. The V and J ends lost 6 bases and 0 bases, in that order; junction bases with no gene match: 4. Germline CDR1 ENHRY, CDR2 SYGVKD. This CDR3 reads CAIRKGTSGGSYNEQFF. The CDR3 DNA is TGTGCCATCAGGAAGGGGACTAGCGGGGGCTCCTACAATGAGCAGTTCTTC.

The V and J genes are TRBV5-1 and TRBJ1-1; a possible D gene is TRBD1 (5 bases). CDR1 is SGHRS and CDR2 is YFSETQ in the germline V gene. This CDR3 contains 14 residues. V shed 4 bases and J shed 5 bases, with 15 bases lying between them. The CDR3 coding sequence is TGCGCCAGCAGCCCGCTGGGGGGAGCAACTGAAGCTTTCTTT. Its translation: CASSPLGGATEAFF.

The chain links TRBV20-1 to TRBJ1-1, with TRBD1 matching over 9 bases. CDR1 is DFQATT and CDR2 is SNEGSKA in the germline V gene (reference sequence). The ends lost 6 bases at V and 0 bases at J; junction bases unmatched: 5. This CDR3 has 14 residues. CDR3 protein: CSALTGGLNTEAFF. The CDR3 coding sequence is TGCAGTGCCCTAACAGGGGGCTTGAACACTGAAGCTTTCTTT.

In its sample, this clonotype was seen many times. The rearrangement uses TRBV19 and TRBJ2-7, with D perhaps matching TRBD1 (6 bases). Germline lookup yields CDR1 LNHDA and CDR2 SQIVND (reference sequence). V lost 4 bases and J lost 1, with 11 bases in between. The CDR3 length is 14 residues. This CDR3 reads CASSSQTGSYEQYF. CDR3 sequence (DNA): TGTGCCAGTAGTAGTCAGACAGGATCCTACGAGCAGTACTTC.

This sequence joins TRBV4-3 and TRBJ1-3; D ambiguous. The germline gives CDR1 LGHNA, CDR2 YSLEER. This CDR3 region has 17 residues. V was trimmed by 0 bases and J by 2 bases, leaving 14 bases between them. The CDR3 reads CASSQDTGIIAGNTIYF. Here the CDR3 DNA reads TGCGCCAGCAGCCAAGATACTGGGATTATAGCTGGAAACACCATATATTTT.

This clonotype showed up just a few times. The CDR3 is CASSPGTSGWQPQHF. The CDR3 DNA reads TGCGCCAGCAGCCCGGGGACGTCAGGATGGCAGCCCCAGCATTTT. V is TRBV5-1 and J is TRBJ1-5; TRBD1 might be the D (5 bases). This CDR3 spans 15 amino acids. Germline V gene lookup returns CDR1 SGHRS and CDR2 YFSETQ. Deletions cut 4 bases from V and 7 bases from J, with 18 bases between.

This chain links TRBV2 with TRBJ1-4; D uncertain. Germline V gives CDR1 SNHLY, CDR2 FYNNEI. V lost 4 bases to trimming and J lost 8 bases, with 14 bases between them. This CDR3 region has 14 residues. For the CDR3, the DNA is TGTGCCAGCAGTGTAGAACGGCGGGAAGAAAAACTGTTTTTT. Translating it yields CASSVERREEKLFF.

This clonotype was found a few times. This chain links TRBV7-2 with TRBJ1-1; D is undetermined. The V end was cut by 0 bases, the J end by 11 bases, with 16 bases between. Per germline, CDR1 SGHTA and CDR2 FQGNSA. There are 14 residues in the CDR3. CDR3 sequence reads: CASSLAFKRSGAFF. CDR3 DNA: TGTGCCAGCAGCTTAGCTTTTAAGAGGTCCGGGGCTTTCTTT. Using reference TRBV7-2 and TRBJ1-1 for the parts outside the CDR3, the full variable domain is GAGVSQSPSNKVTEKGKDVELRCDPISGHTALYWYRQSLGQGLEFLIYFQGNSAPDKSGLPSDRFSAERTGGSVSTLTIQRTQQEDSAVYLCASSLAFKRSGAFFGQGTRLTVV.